This TCR beta chain emerged from a study of identifying expanded T cells in peripheral blood. Germline CDR1 reads MRHNA; CDR2 reads SNTAGT. This CDR3 spans 14 amino acids. Trimming cost V 6 bases and J 4 bases, with 13 bases left between them. Measured with immunoSEQ multiplex PCR; TCRdb has only the in-frame clones, and not every one. Of around 66,000 clones listed, around 87% were seen once; the top ten hold about 4.5%. The TCR was taken from a person aged 18 to 75 in good health. The sequenced sample consisted of blood. The genes are TRBV6-4 and TRBJ1-5; the D gene is possibly TRBD1 (5 bases). CDR3 protein: CASSRTEGNQPQHF. As DNA, the CDR3 is TGTGCCAGCAGCCGGACGGAGGGGAATCAGCCCCAGCATTTT.